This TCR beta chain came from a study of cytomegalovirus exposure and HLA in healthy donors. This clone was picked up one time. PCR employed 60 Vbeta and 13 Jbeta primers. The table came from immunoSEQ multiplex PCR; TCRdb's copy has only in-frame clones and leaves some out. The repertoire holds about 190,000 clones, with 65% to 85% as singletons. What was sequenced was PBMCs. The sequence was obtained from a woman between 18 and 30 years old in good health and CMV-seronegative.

CDR3 residues: CSVMGHEGLYEQYF. The CDR3 region has the DNA TGCAGCGTTATGGGACACGAAGGCCTCTACGAGCAGTACTTC. The rearrangement uses TRBV29-1 and TRBJ2-7; a possible D gene is TRBD1 (6 bases). From germline, CDR1 is SQVTM and CDR2 ANQGSEA. CDR3 length: 14 residues. The germline V and J ends were trimmed by 5 bases and 3 bases, with 17 bases remaining between them.